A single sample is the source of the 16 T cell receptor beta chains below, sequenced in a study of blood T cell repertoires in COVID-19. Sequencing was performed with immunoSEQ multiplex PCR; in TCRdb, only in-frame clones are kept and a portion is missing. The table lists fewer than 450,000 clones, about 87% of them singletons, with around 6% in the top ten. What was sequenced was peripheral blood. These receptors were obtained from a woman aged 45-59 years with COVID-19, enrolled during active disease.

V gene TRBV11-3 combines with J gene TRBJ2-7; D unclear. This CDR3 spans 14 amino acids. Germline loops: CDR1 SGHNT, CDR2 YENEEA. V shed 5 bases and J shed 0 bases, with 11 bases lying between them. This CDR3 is CASSQYSNSYEQYF. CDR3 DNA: TGTGCCAGCAGCCAATACTCGAACTCCTACGAGCAGTACTTC. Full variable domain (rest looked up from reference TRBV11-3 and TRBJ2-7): EAGVVQSPRYKIIEKKQPVAFWCNPISGHNTLYWYLQNLGQGPELLIRYENEEAVDDSQLPKDRFSAERLKGVDSTLKIQPAELGDSAVYLCASSQYSNSYEQYFGPGTRLTVT.

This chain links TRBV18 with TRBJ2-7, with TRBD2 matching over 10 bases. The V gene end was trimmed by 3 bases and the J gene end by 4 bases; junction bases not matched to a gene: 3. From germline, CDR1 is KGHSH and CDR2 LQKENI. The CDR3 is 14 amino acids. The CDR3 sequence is CASSPTTSGYEQYF. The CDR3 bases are TGTGCCAGCTCACCGACGACTAGCGGGTACGAGCAGTACTTC.

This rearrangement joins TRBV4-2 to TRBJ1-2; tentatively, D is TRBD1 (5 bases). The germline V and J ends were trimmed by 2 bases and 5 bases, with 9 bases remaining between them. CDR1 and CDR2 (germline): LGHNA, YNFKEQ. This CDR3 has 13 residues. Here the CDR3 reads CASSQQGLYGYTF. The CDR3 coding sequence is TGTGCCAGCAGCCAACAGGGTCTGTATGGCTACACCTTC.

For the CDR3, the DNA is TGTGCCAGCAGCTTAAGCGGGGCCCGGAGGGGGGGCGTCCTGAACGAGCAGTACTTC. It yields the protein CASSLSGARRGGVLNEQYF. V gene TRBV7-2 combines with J gene TRBJ2-7; possible D gene TRBD2, 7 bases. The V gene's germline CDR1 is SGHTA and CDR2 FQGNSA. Trimming pared 2 bases from V and 5 bases from J, leaving 28 bases between. The CDR3 contains 19 residues.

CDR3 sequence (DNA): TGTGCCAGCAGTCCCGCCCAGGGGTTCTATGGCTACACCTTC. Translating it yields CASSPAQGFYGYTF. The chain uses TRBV6-5 and TRBJ1-2; D perhaps matches TRBD1 (6 bases). The germline V and J ends were trimmed by 5 bases and 4 bases, with 14 bases remaining between them. CDR1 and CDR2 from the germline V gene are MNHEY and SVGAGI. The CDR3 covers 14 residues.

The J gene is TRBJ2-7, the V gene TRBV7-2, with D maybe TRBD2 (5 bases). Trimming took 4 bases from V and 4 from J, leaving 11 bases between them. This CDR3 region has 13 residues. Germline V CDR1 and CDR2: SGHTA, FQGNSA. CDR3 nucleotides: TGTGCCAGCAGCTCAAGACGGGGATACGAGCAGTACTTC. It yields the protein CASSSRRGYEQYF.

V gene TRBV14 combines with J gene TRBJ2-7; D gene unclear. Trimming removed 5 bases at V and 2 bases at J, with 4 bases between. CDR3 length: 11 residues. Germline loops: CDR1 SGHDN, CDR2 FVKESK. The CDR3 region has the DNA TGTGCCAGCAGCAACACCTACGAGCAGTACTTC. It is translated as CASSNTYEQYF.

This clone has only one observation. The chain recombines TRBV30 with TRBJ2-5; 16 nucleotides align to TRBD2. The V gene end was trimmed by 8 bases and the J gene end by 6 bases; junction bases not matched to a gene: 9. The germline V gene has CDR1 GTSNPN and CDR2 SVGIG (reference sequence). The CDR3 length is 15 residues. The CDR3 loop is CAGTSGRAKGQTQYF. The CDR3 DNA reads TGTGCCGGGACTAGCGGGAGGGCTAAAGGACAGACCCAGTACTTC.

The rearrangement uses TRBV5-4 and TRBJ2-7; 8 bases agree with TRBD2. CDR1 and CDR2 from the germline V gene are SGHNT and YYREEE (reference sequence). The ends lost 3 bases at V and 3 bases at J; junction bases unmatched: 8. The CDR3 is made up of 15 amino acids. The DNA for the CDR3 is TGTGCCAGCAGCTCCTTAGCGGGACGAGACTACGAGCAGTACTTC. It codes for CASSSLAGRDYEQYF.

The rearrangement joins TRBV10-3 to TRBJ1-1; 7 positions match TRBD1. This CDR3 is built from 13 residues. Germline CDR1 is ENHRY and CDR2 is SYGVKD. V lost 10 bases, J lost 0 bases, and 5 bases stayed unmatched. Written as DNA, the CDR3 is TGTGCCAACAACAGGGGTTTGAACACTGAAGCTTTCTTT. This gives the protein CANNRGLNTEAFF.

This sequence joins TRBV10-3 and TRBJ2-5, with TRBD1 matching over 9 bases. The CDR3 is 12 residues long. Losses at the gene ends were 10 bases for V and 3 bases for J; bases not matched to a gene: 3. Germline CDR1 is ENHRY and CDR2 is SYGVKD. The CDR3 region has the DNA TGTGCCACTCGGGACAGGGAAGAGACCCAGTACTTC. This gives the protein CATRDREETQYF.

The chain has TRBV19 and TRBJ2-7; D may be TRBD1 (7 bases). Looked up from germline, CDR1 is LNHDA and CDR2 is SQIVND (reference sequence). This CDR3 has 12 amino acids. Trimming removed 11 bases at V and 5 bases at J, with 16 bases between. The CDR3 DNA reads TGTGCCCACAGGGGAGGAGGACACGAGCAGTACTTC. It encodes CAHRGGGHEQYF. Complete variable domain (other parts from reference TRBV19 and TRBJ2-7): DGGITQSPKYLFRKEGQNVTLSCEQNLNHDAMYWYRQDPGQGLRLIYYSQIVNDFQKGDIAEGYSVSREKKESFPLTVTSAQKNPTAFYLCAHRGGGHEQYFGPGTRLTVT.

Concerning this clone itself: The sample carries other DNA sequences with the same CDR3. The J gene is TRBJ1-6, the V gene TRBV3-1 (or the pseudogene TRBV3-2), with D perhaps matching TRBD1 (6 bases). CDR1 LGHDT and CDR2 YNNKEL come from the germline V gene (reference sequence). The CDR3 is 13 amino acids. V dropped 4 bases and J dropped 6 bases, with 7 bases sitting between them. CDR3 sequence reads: CASSPDSNSPLHF. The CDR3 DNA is TGTGCCAGCAGCCCGGACAGTAATTCACCCCTCCACTTT.

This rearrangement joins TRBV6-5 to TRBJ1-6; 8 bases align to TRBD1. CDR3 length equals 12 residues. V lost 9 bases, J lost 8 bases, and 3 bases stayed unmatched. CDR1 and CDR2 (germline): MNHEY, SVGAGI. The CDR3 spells CARGQGDSPLHF. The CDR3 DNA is TGTGCCAGAGGACAGGGCGATTCACCCCTCCACTTT.

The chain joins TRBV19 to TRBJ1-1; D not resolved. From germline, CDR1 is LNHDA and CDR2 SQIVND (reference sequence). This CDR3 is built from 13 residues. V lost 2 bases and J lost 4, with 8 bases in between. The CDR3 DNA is TGTGCCAGTAGTATATCGGTTAGCACTGAAGCTTTCTTT. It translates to CASSISVSTEAFF.

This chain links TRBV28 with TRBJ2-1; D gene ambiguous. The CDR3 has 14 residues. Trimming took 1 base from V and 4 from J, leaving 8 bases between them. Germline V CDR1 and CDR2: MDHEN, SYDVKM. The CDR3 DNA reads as TGTGCCAGCAGTTTATTAAACAGTTACAATGAGCAGTTCTTC. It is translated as CASSLLNSYNEQFF.